What follows is one T cell receptor (beta chain) and its context. Methods used by the authors: Amplification of reference gene primers was used by the study to estimate nucleated cell counts. Repertoires were generated with immunoSEQ multiplex PCR, while TCRdb's copy carries only in-frame clones and drops some. V, J and clone size are taken as reported in that table, and D and trimming were inferred from the DNA itself. The table has roughly 190,000 clones, 75% to 90% seen once. This sample is drawn from a study of blood T cell repertoires in COVID-19. The sample was peripheral blood. The sequence came from a woman aged 55-70 years with acute or convalescent COVID-19.

The CDR3 sequence is CASSLRGLGQETQYF. In nucleotides, the CDR3 is TGTGCCAGCAGTTTGAGGGGGCTTGGGCAAGAGACCCAGTACTTC. The gene calls are TRBV11-3 and TRBJ2-5; 7 nucleotides line up with TRBD1. The CDR3 consists of 15 residues. Losses at the gene ends were 6 bases for V and 2 bases for J; bases not matched to a gene: 9. Germline V gives CDR1 SGHNT, CDR2 YENEEA.